These 9 T cell receptor beta chains share one sample of origin, sequenced in a study of beta chain features in type 1 diabetes. The isolated RNA, all of it, was reverse transcribed, so expressed TCRB transcripts were what got sequenced. TCRdb keeps only in-frame clones here, not all; method: immunoSEQ multiplex PCR. This repertoire shows some 660,000 clones, about 14% found once; its top ten account for around 0.04%. Their cognate antigens are unknown. Notes on the study in general: All four CD4+ subsets of Type 1 diabetes patients contained TCRB CDR3s that were moderately but significantly shorter.

Sequencing was done on a sample of naive CD4+ T cells from blood. The receptors originated from a man between 18 and 29 years old with type 1 diabetes.

This clone was seen a handful of times. V usage is TRBV5-6 and J usage is TRBJ2-5; D might be TRBD1 (6 bases). CDR3 size: 13 residues. Germline V gene lookup returns CDR1 SGHDT and CDR2 YYEEEE. With 5 bases removed from V and 4 bases from J, the gap between germline ends came to 12 bases. CDR3 in DNA: TGTGCCAGCAGTGTAGGACAGTTAGAGACCCAGTACTTC. Its translation: CASSVGQLETQYF.

This chain connects TRBV6-6 to TRBJ2-3, with D possibly TRBD2 on 5 matching bases. V was cut by 5 bases and J by 0 bases, with 9 bases left in between. The CDR3 has 14 residues. The germline CDR1 and CDR2 sequences are MNHNY and SVGAGI (reference sequence). CDR3 loop: CASSRDPSTDTQYF. The CDR3 DNA follows: TGTGCCAGCAGTCGGGATCCTAGCACAGATACGCAGTATTTT.

The gene calls are TRBV29-1 and TRBJ2-7; no clear D. The CDR3 sequence is 11 residues long. The ends were cut back, 7 bases at V and 1 base at J, with 8 bases in the middle. Germline loops: CDR1 SQVTM, CDR2 ANQGSEA. The CDR3 DNA follows: TGCAGCGGGTCTTGGTCCTACGAGCAGTACTTC. Translating gives CSGSWSYEQYF.

Written as DNA, the CDR3 is TGTGCCAGCAGCCGCATTGGAGGGAACACTGAAGCTTTCTTT. The encoded protein is CASSRIGGNTEAFF. This rearrangement joins TRBV13 to TRBJ1-1, with D unclear. V lost 5 bases to trimming and J lost 1 base, with 11 bases between them. This CDR3 has 14 residues. Germline V CDR1 and CDR2: PRHDT, FYEKMQ (reference sequence). Variable domain in full (rest from reference TRBV13 and TRBJ1-1): AAGVIQSPRHLIKEKRETATLKCYPIPRHDTVYWYQQGPGQDPQFLISFYEKMQSDKGSIPDRFSAQQFSDYHSELNMSSLELGDSALYFCASSRIGGNTEAFFGQGTRLTVV.

The chain has TRBV14 and TRBJ2-3, with TRBD2 matching over 9 bases. CDR1 is SGHDN and CDR2 is FVKESK in the germline V gene. This CDR3 region has 16 residues. Germline trimming cut 7 bases from V and 0 bases from J; bases unmatched to any gene: 8. Here the CDR3 DNA reads TGTGCCAGCACACAGGGACTAGCAGCAAGCACAGATACGCAGTATTTT. Translating gives CASTQGLAASTDTQYF.

The chain couples TRBV11-2 to TRBJ2-6, with D perhaps matching TRBD2 (5 bases). This CDR3 region has 16 residues. In germline, CDR1 is SGHAT, CDR2 FQNNGV. The ends were cut back, 5 bases at V and 1 base at J, with 12 bases in the middle. CDR3 sequence reads: CASSLWTFSGANVLTF. The CDR3 region has the DNA TGTGCCAGCAGCCTTTGGACTTTTTCTGGGGCCAACGTCCTGACTTTC.

This chain connects TRBV7-9 to TRBJ2-3; D uncertain. V dropped 5 bases and J dropped 2 bases, with 17 bases sitting between them. CDR1 SEHNR and CDR2 FQNEAQ come from the germline V gene (reference sequence). This CDR3 has 16 amino acids. CDR3 nucleotide sequence: TGTGCCAGCAGCCAGCCGGAACAGACCTTCACAGATACGCAGTATTTT. The encoded protein is CASSQPEQTFTDTQYF.

The DNA of the CDR3 is TGTGCCTGGAGTCTGGGGAAGGATGGCTACACCTTC. Translating it yields CAWSLGKDGYTF. V usage is TRBV30 and J usage is TRBJ1-2; D is undetermined. The germline V gene has CDR1 GTSNPN and CDR2 SVGIG (reference sequence). CDR3 length equals 12 residues. Trimming left V 2 bases short and J 6 bases short, with 10 bases between.

This clone has more than one count but fewer than ten. The genes are TRBV7-9 and TRBJ2-2, with D unclear. CDR1 and CDR2 (germline): SEHNR, FQNEAQ (reference sequence). The germline V and J ends were trimmed by 6 bases and 2 bases, with 10 bases remaining between them. This CDR3 is built from 14 residues. CDR3 in amino acids: CASRSDGNTGELFF. The CDR3 region has the DNA TGTGCCAGCAGGTCGGACGGTAACACCGGGGAGCTGTTTTTT.